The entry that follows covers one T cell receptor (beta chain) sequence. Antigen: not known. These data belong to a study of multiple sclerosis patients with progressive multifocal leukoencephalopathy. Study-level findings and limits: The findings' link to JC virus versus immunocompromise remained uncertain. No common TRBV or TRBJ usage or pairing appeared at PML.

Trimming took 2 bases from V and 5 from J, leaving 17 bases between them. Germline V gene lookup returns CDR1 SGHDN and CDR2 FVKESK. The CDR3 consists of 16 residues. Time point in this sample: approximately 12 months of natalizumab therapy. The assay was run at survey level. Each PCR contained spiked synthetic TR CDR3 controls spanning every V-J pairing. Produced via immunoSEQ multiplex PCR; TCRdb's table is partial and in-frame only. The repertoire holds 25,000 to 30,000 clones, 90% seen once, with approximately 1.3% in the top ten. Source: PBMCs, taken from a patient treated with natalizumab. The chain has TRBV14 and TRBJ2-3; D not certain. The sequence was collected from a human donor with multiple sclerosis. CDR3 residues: CASSQSGQVAKDTQYF. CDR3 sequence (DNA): TGTGCCAGCAGCCAATCGGGCCAAGTGGCGAAAGATACGCAGTATTTT. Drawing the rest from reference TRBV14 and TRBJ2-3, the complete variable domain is EAGVTQFPSHSVIEKGQTVTLRCDPISGHDNLYWYRRVMGKEIKFLLHFVKESKQDESGMPNNRFLAERTGGTYSTLKVQPAELEDSGVYFCASSQSGQVAKDTQYFGPGTRLTVL.